This section outlines one T cell receptor (beta chain) sequence together with its context. Its antigen is not identified. With 60 Vbeta and 13 Jbeta primers, the PCR was carried out. Study processing details: There were 80 million to 95 million unique TCR beta chains by a later count, and about 12 million of them were shared. Some clones are missing from TCRdb's copy, which holds only in-frame ones; the method was immunoSEQ multiplex PCR. Clone size and V and J calls were adopted from that table, with D and trimming inferred from the DNA. This table has roughly 100,000 clones, 60% to 85% appearing once. This record belongs to a study of cytomegalovirus exposure and HLA in healthy donors. The study's findings and limits: Later, TCR association rates were found to vary by HLA locus, highest for DRB1 and lowest for HLA-C. It was only CMV serostatus that was available as immune exposure information. Accurate predictions that matched the HLA-A and HLA-B alleles of most subjects were reportedly made from TCR beta sequences.

Unmatched junction bases numbered 7, after V lost 8 bases and J lost 1 base. The CDR3 totals 16 residues. Germline V lookup: CDR1 MDHEN, CDR2 SYDVKM. The source of this sequence is a woman between 40 and 55 years old in good health and CMV-seropositive. V and J are TRBV28 and TRBJ2-7, with 14 bases matching TRBD2. The material sequenced was PBMCs. The CDR3 here is CASSGTSGGPSYEQYF. Here the CDR3 DNA reads TGTGCCAGCTCCGGGACTAGCGGGGGCCCATCCTACGAGCAGTACTTC.